These T cell receptor beta chains were read from a single sample in a study of blood T cell repertoires in COVID-19. This table comes from immunoSEQ multiplex PCR, and its TCRdb copy is limited to in-frame clones, with some not included. Of around 330,000 clones listed, around 85% are singletons. Sequenced sample: PBMCs or T cells enriched from blood (not recorded which). These receptors were taken from a woman aged 25 to 39 who had been exposed to COVID-19. Both conserved end residues are part of each CDR3. The order of the fields is D gene, V gene, clone size, J gene, CDR3 DNA, CDR3 protein. A D gene is named only where the DNA matches it firmly. The size field is filled for only some rows; it gives once, few, many or a size class.

D gene: TRBD1
V gene: TRBV5-4
clone size: NA
J gene: TRBJ1-1
CDR3 DNA: TGTGCCAGCAGCTTGCCGGGACAGGGGTTCCCCAACACTGAAGCTTTCTTT
CDR3 protein: CASSLPGQGFPNTEAFF

D gene: TRBD1
V gene: TRBV11-2
clone size: NA
J gene: TRBJ1-4
CDR3 DNA: TGTGCCAGCAGCTTAACGGGGACAGTCCAGGGGGAACTGTTTTTT
CDR3 protein: CASSLTGTVQGELFF

D gene: TRBD1
V gene: TRBV12-3/TRBV12-4
clone size: NA
J gene: TRBJ1-1
CDR3 DNA: TGTGCCAGCAGTCGTACAGGGGATGAAGCTTTCTTT
CDR3 protein: CASSRTGDEAFF

D gene: TRBD2
V gene: TRBV7-9
clone size: NA
J gene: TRBJ2-7
CDR3 DNA: TGTGCCAGCAGCTCAAGGACAGGGACACTAGCGGGAGGGGCCCACGAGCAGTACTTC
CDR3 protein: CASSSRTGTLAGGAHEQYF

D gene: TRBD1
V gene: TRBV28
clone size: NA
J gene: TRBJ1-2
CDR3 DNA: TGTGCCAGCGATACAGGGGGCGCAACGTATGGCTACACCTTC
CDR3 protein: CASDTGGATYGYTF

D gene: TRBD2
V gene: TRBV3-1/TRBV3-2
clone size: NA
J gene: TRBJ2-3
CDR3 DNA: TGTGCCAGCAGCCAAGAAAAACGGGAGGGCCCTAACACAGATACGCAGTATTTT
CDR3 protein: CASSQEKREGPNTDTQYF

D gene: NA
V gene: TRBV5-8
clone size: NA
J gene: TRBJ2-2
CDR3 DNA: TGTGCCTCCCGGCGGGAAAACACCGGGGAGCTGTTTTTT
CDR3 protein: CASRRENTGELFF

D gene: TRBD2
V gene: TRBV4-2
clone size: NA
J gene: TRBJ2-1
CDR3 DNA: TGTGCCAGCAGCCGACCGACTAGCGGGAGCTCCTACAATGAGCAGTTCTTC
CDR3 protein: CASSRPTSGSSYNEQFF

D gene: NA
V gene: TRBV7-3
clone size: few
J gene: TRBJ1-1
CDR3 DNA: TGTGCCAGCAGCTTAACAAGTGGCTCTGAAGCTTTCTTT
CDR3 protein: CASSLTSGSEAFF

D gene: NA
V gene: TRBV18
clone size: NA
J gene: TRBJ2-7
CDR3 DNA: TGTGCCAGCTCACCACTGGCAGATGCCTACGAGCAGTACTTC
CDR3 protein: CASSPLADAYEQYF

D gene: TRBD2
V gene: TRBV6-4
clone size: NA
J gene: TRBJ2-3
CDR3 DNA: TGTGCCAGCAGTGACTCGACTAGCGGGGGGGCAGATACGCAGTATTTT
CDR3 protein: CASSDSTSGGADTQYF

D gene: TRBD1
V gene: TRBV6-5
clone size: NA
J gene: TRBJ1-5
CDR3 DNA: TGTGCCAGCATGAAGACAGGGGGCGAAAGTCAGCCCCAGCATTTT
CDR3 protein: CASMKTGGESQPQHF

D gene: TRBD1
V gene: TRBV6-5
clone size: NA
J gene: TRBJ1-1
CDR3 DNA: TGTGCCAGCAGTTCTGGGACAGGGGGGAACCCTGAAGCTTTCTTT
CDR3 protein: CASSSGTGGNPEAFF

D gene: TRBD2
V gene: TRBV19
clone size: few
J gene: TRBJ2-7
CDR3 DNA: TGTGCCAGTACCGCAGGGCCACTAGCGGAAAGCTCCTACGAGCAGTACTTC
CDR3 protein: CASTAGPLAESSYEQYF

D gene: TRBD2
V gene: TRBV9
clone size: NA
J gene: TRBJ2-7
CDR3 DNA: TGTGCCAGCAGTCGGACTAGCGGGAGAGACGAGCAGTACTTC
CDR3 protein: CASSRTSGRDEQYF

D gene: TRBD2
V gene: TRBV6-2/TRBV6-3
clone size: many
J gene: TRBJ2-3
CDR3 DNA: TGTGCCAGCAGTTACGTACTAGCGGGGTCAGATACGCAGTATTTT
CDR3 protein: CASSYVLAGSDTQYF

D gene: NA
V gene: TRBV5-5
clone size: many
J gene: TRBJ1-1
CDR3 DNA: TGTGCCAGCAGCTTCCAGAACACTGAAGCTTTCTTT
CDR3 protein: CASSFQNTEAFF

D gene: NA
V gene: TRBV11-2
clone size: NA
J gene: TRBJ1-3
CDR3 DNA: TGTGCCAGCAGCTCTTTTGGAAACACCATATATTTT
CDR3 protein: CASSSFGNTIYF

D gene: TRBD2
V gene: TRBV7-2
clone size: NA
J gene: TRBJ2-2
CDR3 DNA: TGTGCCAGCAGCGTCTTAGCGGGGTCCGGGGAGCTGTTTTTT
CDR3 protein: CASSVLAGSGELFF

D gene: TRBD1
V gene: TRBV2
clone size: NA
J gene: TRBJ1-5
CDR3 DNA: TGTGCCAGCAGGAGGACAGGGAGTCAGCCCCAGCATTTT
CDR3 protein: CASRRTGSQPQHF

D gene: NA
V gene: TRBV7-9
clone size: once
J gene: TRBJ2-5
CDR3 DNA: TGTGCCAGCAGCTTAGTTGGCCAGGTCCAAGAGACCCAGTACTTC
CDR3 protein: CASSLVGQVQETQYF

D gene: TRBD2
V gene: TRBV19
clone size: NA
J gene: TRBJ2-1
CDR3 DNA: TGTGCCTGCGGACTAGCGGGGGGCCAACACAATGAGCAGTTCTTC
CDR3 protein: CACGLAGGQHNEQFF

D gene: NA
V gene: TRBV5-1
clone size: NA
J gene: TRBJ1-3
CDR3 DNA: TGCGCCAGCAGCGAAGGGGAAGCCGGAAACACCATATATTTT
CDR3 protein: CASSEGEAGNTIYF

D gene: TRBD1
V gene: TRBV7-9
clone size: NA
J gene: TRBJ2-3
CDR3 DNA: TGTGCCAGCAGCTCTTTTGACAGGGACAGCACAGATACGCAGTATTTT
CDR3 protein: CASSSFDRDSTDTQYF

D gene: NA
V gene: TRBV28
clone size: NA
J gene: TRBJ2-1
CDR3 DNA: TGTGCCAGCAGTTTAGACGGAGGGAATTTGGATGAGCAGTTCTTC
CDR3 protein: CASSLDGGNLDEQFF

D gene: TRBD1
V gene: TRBV9
clone size: NA
J gene: TRBJ2-7
CDR3 DNA: TGTGCCAGCAGCGCGACAGGGGGCAGGTACGAGCAGTACTTC
CDR3 protein: CASSATGGRYEQYF

D gene: TRBD1
V gene: TRBV28
clone size: NA
J gene: TRBJ1-2
CDR3 DNA: TGTGCCAGCAGTTTAGGCAGACAGGGCGTACATAACTATGGCTACACCTTC
CDR3 protein: CASSLGRQGVHNYGYTF

D gene: TRBD1
V gene: TRBV14
clone size: NA
J gene: TRBJ2-3
CDR3 DNA: TGTGCCAGCAGCCCGGGGACAGGGACGCAGTATTTT
CDR3 protein: CASSPGTGTQYF

D gene: NA
V gene: TRBV27
clone size: NA
J gene: TRBJ1-5
CDR3 DNA: TGTGCCAACGGAGAGCAGGGGTTTAGTCAGCCCCAGCATTTT
CDR3 protein: CANGEQGFSQPQHF

D gene: TRBD1
V gene: TRBV28
clone size: NA
J gene: TRBJ2-1
CDR3 DNA: TGTGCCAGCCGGAGACAGGGGACGAATGAGCAGTTCTTC
CDR3 protein: CASRRQGTNEQFF

D gene: TRBD2
V gene: TRBV28
clone size: NA
J gene: TRBJ2-5
CDR3 DNA: TGTGCCAGCAGTTTGAGGCTAGCGGGGGGGGAGACCCAGTACTTC
CDR3 protein: CASSLRLAGGETQYF

D gene: TRBD1
V gene: TRBV10-3
clone size: NA
J gene: TRBJ2-1
CDR3 DNA: TGTGCCATCAGAAGGCCAGGACAGGTGGCGAATGAGCAGTTCTTC
CDR3 protein: CAIRRPGQVANEQFF

D gene: NA
V gene: TRBV4-1
clone size: NA
J gene: TRBJ2-1
CDR3 DNA: TGCGCCAGCAGCCAAGATCATGCCCCGGTATTCTTC
CDR3 protein: CASSQDHAPVFF

D gene: TRBD1
V gene: TRBV6-2/TRBV6-3
clone size: NA
J gene: TRBJ1-1
CDR3 DNA: TGTGCCAGCAGTGGACCCCGACAGGGGGGAAAGGAGAACACTGAAGCTTTCTTT
CDR3 protein: CASSGPRQGGKENTEAFF

D gene: TRBD1
V gene: TRBV29-1
clone size: NA
J gene: TRBJ1-5
CDR3 DNA: TGCAGCGTCAGGACAGGGGAGAATCAGCCCCAGCATTTT
CDR3 protein: CSVRTGENQPQHF

D gene: NA
V gene: TRBV7-2
clone size: NA
J gene: TRBJ1-4
CDR3 DNA: TGTGCCAGCACCGCACTTCGGGGTGAAAAACTGTTTTTT
CDR3 protein: CASTALRGEKLFF

D gene: NA
V gene: TRBV18
clone size: NA
J gene: TRBJ1-1
CDR3 DNA: TGTGCCAGCTCACCACTAATCGAGTTAAGCGCTGAAGCTTTCTTT
CDR3 protein: CASSPLIELSAEAFF

D gene: NA
V gene: TRBV7-3
clone size: NA
J gene: TRBJ1-2
CDR3 DNA: TGTGCCAGCAGGCATCTTGGAGGCGATCGTGGCTACACCTTC
CDR3 protein: CASRHLGGDRGYTF

D gene: NA
V gene: TRBV4-2
clone size: NA
J gene: TRBJ1-5
CDR3 DNA: TGTGCCAGCAGCCAAGATGTTTCAGGGGCTCAGCCCCAGCATTTT
CDR3 protein: CASSQDVSGAQPQHF

D gene: TRBD2
V gene: TRBV7-9
clone size: NA
J gene: TRBJ2-3
CDR3 DNA: TGTGCCAGCAGCTCAGACTGGGGAGGGAAGTATTTT
CDR3 protein: CASSSDWGGKYF

D gene: NA
V gene: TRBV28
clone size: NA
J gene: TRBJ1-4
CDR3 DNA: TGTGCCAGCAGTCCCGTACCGGGGGGCTATGAAAAACTGTTTTTT
CDR3 protein: CASSPVPGGYEKLFF

D gene: NA
V gene: TRBV5-1
clone size: NA
J gene: TRBJ2-7
CDR3 DNA: TGCGCCAGCAGCTCCAGTGTCGAGCAGTACTTC
CDR3 protein: CASSSSVEQYF

D gene: NA
V gene: TRBV9
clone size: NA
J gene: TRBJ2-7
CDR3 DNA: TGTGCCAGCAGCGTAGACAGCAGCTCCTACGAGCAGTACTTC
CDR3 protein: CASSVDSSSYEQYF

D gene: TRBD1
V gene: TRBV30
clone size: NA
J gene: TRBJ1-4
CDR3 DNA: TGTGCCTGGAGCCCAGGGACAGGGATGTGGAGACTGTTTTTT
CDR3 protein: CAWSPGTGMWRLFF

D gene: TRBD2
V gene: TRBV7-9
clone size: NA
J gene: TRBJ2-3
CDR3 DNA: TGTGCCAGCAGCGCCTTGGGTAGCGGGGTACATGGCACAGATACGCAGTATTTT
CDR3 protein: CASSALGSGVHGTDTQYF

D gene: TRBD2
V gene: TRBV5-6
clone size: NA
J gene: TRBJ2-3
CDR3 DNA: TGTGCCAGCAGCTTATCTAGCGGGGGTACAGATACGCAGTATTTT
CDR3 protein: CASSLSSGGTDTQYF

D gene: TRBD1
V gene: TRBV7-8
clone size: NA
J gene: TRBJ2-5
CDR3 DNA: TGTGCCAGCAGCTTAAACCGGGACAGCCCTCAAGAGACCCAGTACTTC
CDR3 protein: CASSLNRDSPQETQYF

D gene: TRBD1
V gene: TRBV27
clone size: NA
J gene: TRBJ1-2
CDR3 DNA: TGTGCCAGCAGTCCTACCGCAACACAGGGGCTGGATGGCTACACCTTC
CDR3 protein: CASSPTATQGLDGYTF

D gene: NA
V gene: TRBV7-9
clone size: NA
J gene: TRBJ1-4
CDR3 DNA: TGTGCCAGCAGCTTGCTGCGGGATGAAAAACTGTTTTTT
CDR3 protein: CASSLLRDEKLFF

D gene: TRBD1
V gene: TRBV7-9
clone size: many
J gene: TRBJ1-2
CDR3 DNA: TGTGCCAGCAGCATTGGGACAGGGGGCATTAATGGCTACACCTTC
CDR3 protein: CASSIGTGGINGYTF

D gene: TRBD1
V gene: TRBV6-6
clone size: once
J gene: TRBJ1-6
CDR3 DNA: TGTGCCAGCAGTAGGGACAGAAATTCACCCCTCCACTTT
CDR3 protein: CASSRDRNSPLHF